This T cell receptor beta chain was obtained from a study of cytomegalovirus exposure and HLA in healthy donors. Study-level findings and limits: Previously analyzed data showed that most TCR beta V segments were productive at a frequency of about 87% or about 30%.

There were likely unrecorded immune exposures, though donors were nominally healthy when sampled. Regarding this clone: Its target is not known. Other DNA sequences in this sample translate to the same CDR3.

The PCR ran on 60 Vbeta and 13 Jbeta primers. Libraries were prepared by immunoSEQ multiplex PCR; TCRdb keeps only in-frame clonotypes and omits some of them. Of 150,000 to 200,000 clones in the sample, more than 60% were seen once. The CDR3 loop spans 15 amino acids. With 3 bases removed from V and 0 bases from J, the gap between germline ends came to 6 bases. CDR1 is LGHNA, CDR2 YSLEER, per germline. Source material: PBMCs. The receptor was isolated from a woman aged 40 to 49 in good health and CMV-seropositive. V and J are TRBV4-3 and TRBJ2-6; D not certain. The CDR3 protein is CASSQRGSGANVLTF. The DNA of the CDR3 is TGCGCCAGCAGCCAGCGAGGCTCTGGGGCCAACGTCCTGACTTTC.